Listed below are T cell receptor beta chains from one sample, sequenced in a study of T cell responses to AZD1222 COVID-19 vaccine. The method was immunoSEQ multiplex PCR; TCRdb's version includes in-frame clones alone and lacks a portion of them. The sample shows 120,000 to 150,000 clones, about 90% of them seen only once. Sequenced here: peripheral blood, sampled on day 0 of AZD1222 vaccination. Receptor source: an adult in good health. CDR3s include the opening cysteine and the closing phenylalanine or tryptophan. A D gene is named only where the DNA matches it firmly. Size values are once, few and many counts, or a class for expanded clones, and some rows have none.

TRBV7-2	TRBJ1-4	.	TRBD1	CASSIDTGGKLFF	TGTGCCAGCAGCATCGACACAGGGGGAAAACTGTTTTTT
TRBV11-2	TRBJ1-5	.	.	CASSLDRWQPQHF	TGTGCCAGCAGCTTAGATCGTTGGCAGCCCCAGCATTTT
TRBV2	TRBJ1-2	.	TRBD1	CASSDVLRTGGAGNYGYTF	TGTGCCAGCAGTGATGTCCTTAGGACAGGGGGCGCCGGTAACTATGGCTACACCTTC
TRBV10-3	TRBJ1-6	once	TRBD1	CAISRRQGLGKSPLHF	TGTGCCATCTCACGGAGACAGGGACTCGGGAAGTCACCCCTCCACTTT
TRBV11-2	TRBJ2-1	.	TRBD1	CASSLVRDSYNEQFF	TGTGCCAGCAGCTTAGTTCGGGACAGCTACAATGAGCAGTTCTTC
TRBV14	TRBJ2-1	.	.	CASSFDHNEQFF	TGTGCCAGCAGCTTTGACCACAATGAGCAGTTCTTC
TRBV5-6	TRBJ1-2	.	.	CASSLGNRPYGYTF	TGTGCCAGCAGCTTGGGGAACAGGCCCTATGGCTACACCTTC
TRBV5-1	TRBJ1-3	few	.	CASSPPLGDAGNTIYF	TGCGCCAGCAGCCCCCCCCTTGGGGACGCCGGAAACACCATATATTTT
TRBV4-2	TRBJ2-3	.	.	CASSQNPAGTTDTQYF	TGTGCCAGCAGCCAAAATCCGGCGGGGACTACAGATACGCAGTATTTT
TRBV28	TRBJ2-1	.	.	CASETRGALDEQFF	TGTGCCAGCGAGACGAGGGGAGCCCTTGATGAGCAGTTCTTC
TRBV10-3	TRBJ2-5	.	.	CAISVRVQETQYF	TGTGCCATCAGTGTCAGGGTCCAAGAGACCCAGTACTTC
TRBV12-3/TRBV12-4	TRBJ1-1	.	.	CASSRGYGTEAFF	TGTGCCAGCAGTAGGGGCTACGGCACTGAAGCTTTCTTT
TRBV20-1	TRBJ1-2	.	TRBD1	CSASNPGQGFYGYTF	TGCAGTGCTAGTAACCCGGGACAGGGGTTCTATGGCTACACCTTC
TRBV5-1	TRBJ1-1	.	.	CASSLLGSVNTEAFF	TGCGCCAGCAGCCTCCTAGGCTCGGTGAACACTGAAGCTTTCTTT
TRBV4-3	TRBJ2-3	.	.	CASSQVVRTELMYF	TGCGCCAGCAGCCAAGTTGTCCGGACAGAGTTAATGTATTTT
TRBV7-9	TRBJ2-1	once	TRBD2	CASSQPLSGGVSYNEQFF	TGTGCCAGCAGCCAGCCGTTGAGCGGGGGGGTCTCCTACAATGAGCAGTTCTTC
TRBV9	TRBJ1-3	.	.	CASSVEVGGLSGNTIYF	TGTGCCAGCAGCGTAGAGGTTGGGGGACTGTCTGGAAACACCATATATTTT
TRBV2	TRBJ2-3	.	.	CASRDLFTDTQYF	TGTGCCAGCCGGGATCTATTCACAGATACGCAGTATTTT
TRBV11-2	TRBJ2-5	.	TRBD2	CASSPPGLAGETQYF	TGTGCCAGCAGCCCCCCTGGACTAGCAGGCGAGACCCAGTACTTC
TRBV7-2	TRBJ1-3	.	TRBD1	CASSSGQTNTIYF	TGTGCCAGCAGCTCGGGACAGACAAACACCATATATTTT
TRBV5-4	TRBJ2-5	.	.	CASTGQGETQYF	TGTGCCAGCACCGGTCAGGGAGAGACCCAGTACTTC
TRBV28	TRBJ2-7	.	.	CASSDHYEQYF	TGTGCCAGCAGCGACCACTACGAGCAGTACTTC
TRBV28	TRBJ1-2	.	TRBD1	CASSLTGTGNGYTF	TGTGCCAGCAGTCTCACCGGGACAGGGAATGGCTACACCTTC
TRBV9	TRBJ1-1	.	.	CASSVGRRTTEAFF	TGTGCCAGCAGCGTAGGTCGGAGAACCACTGAAGCTTTCTTT
TRBV9	TRBJ2-2	.	.	CASSVSPDTGELFF	TGTGCCAGCAGCGTAAGTCCCGACACCGGGGAGCTGTTTTTT
TRBV9	TRBJ2-7	.	TRBD2	CASSVDPAGDAVYEQYF	TGTGCCAGCAGCGTAGACCCAGCGGGGGATGCCGTCTACGAGCAGTACTTC
TRBV28	TRBJ2-2	.	.	CASSGGWVNTGELFF	TGTGCCAGCAGTGGGGGCTGGGTCAACACCGGGGAGCTGTTTTTT
TRBV7-9	TRBJ1-2	.	.	CASSFVGNYGYTF	TGTGCCAGCAGCTTTGTAGGGAACTATGGCTACACCTTC
TRBV4-2	TRBJ2-3	once	.	CASSQDNDPGAADTQYF	TGTGCCAGCAGCCAAGATAACGACCCGGGCGCGGCAGATACGCAGTATTTT